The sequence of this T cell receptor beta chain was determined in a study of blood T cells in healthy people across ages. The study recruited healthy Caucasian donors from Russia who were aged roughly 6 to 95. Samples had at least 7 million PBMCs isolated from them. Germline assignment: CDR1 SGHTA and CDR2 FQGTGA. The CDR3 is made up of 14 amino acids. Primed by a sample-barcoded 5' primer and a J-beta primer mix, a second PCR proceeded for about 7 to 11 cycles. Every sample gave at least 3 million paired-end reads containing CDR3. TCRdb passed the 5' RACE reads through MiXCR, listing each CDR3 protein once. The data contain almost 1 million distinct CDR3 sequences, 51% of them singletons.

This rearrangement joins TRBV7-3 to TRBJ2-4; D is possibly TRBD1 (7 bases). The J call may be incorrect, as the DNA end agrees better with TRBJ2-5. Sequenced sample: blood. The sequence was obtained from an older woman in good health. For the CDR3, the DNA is TGTGCCAGCAGCTCACAGGGGCGGGGAGAGACCCAGTACTTC. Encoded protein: CASSSQGRGETQYF.